The 3 T cell receptor beta chains listed next were all sequenced from one sample in a study of T cell responses to AZD1222 COVID-19 vaccine. Libraries were prepared by immunoSEQ multiplex PCR; TCRdb keeps only in-frame clonotypes and omits some of them. The sample has about 92,000 clones, approximately 88% seen once; the top ten hold about 3%. The sequenced sample was peripheral blood, obtained on day 0 of AZD1222 vaccination. The source is an adult in good health.

The chain recombines TRBV7-2 with TRBJ2-5, with D unresolved. The CDR3 totals 15 residues. CDR1 SGHTA and CDR2 FQGNSA come from the germline V gene. V lost 4 bases and J lost 2, with 14 bases in between. The CDR3 is CASSSGSRAQETQYF. Written as DNA, the CDR3 is TGTGCCAGCAGCTCGGGTTCTAGAGCACAAGAGACCCAGTACTTC.

The CDR3 region is CASSRAGNYQPQHF. The CDR3 nucleotides are TGTGCCAGCAGTAGAGCGGGGAATTATCAGCCCCAGCATTTT. The V and J genes are TRBV28 and TRBJ1-5; D unresolved. The germline CDR1 and CDR2 sequences are MDHEN and SYDVKM. This CDR3 is built from 14 residues. The V and J ends lost 5 bases and 5 bases respectively, with 13 bases between them.

The rearrangement uses TRBV10-3 and TRBJ1-2; perhaps TRBD1 as D (6 bases). This CDR3 region has 14 residues. V lost 6 bases and J 2 bases, leaving 13 bases between the germline ends. Germline assignment: CDR1 ENHRY and CDR2 SYGVKD. The CDR3 DNA reads TGTGCCATCAGGGACAGCGCAAGAAACTATGGCTACACCTTC. Translated, it gives CAIRDSARNYGYTF.